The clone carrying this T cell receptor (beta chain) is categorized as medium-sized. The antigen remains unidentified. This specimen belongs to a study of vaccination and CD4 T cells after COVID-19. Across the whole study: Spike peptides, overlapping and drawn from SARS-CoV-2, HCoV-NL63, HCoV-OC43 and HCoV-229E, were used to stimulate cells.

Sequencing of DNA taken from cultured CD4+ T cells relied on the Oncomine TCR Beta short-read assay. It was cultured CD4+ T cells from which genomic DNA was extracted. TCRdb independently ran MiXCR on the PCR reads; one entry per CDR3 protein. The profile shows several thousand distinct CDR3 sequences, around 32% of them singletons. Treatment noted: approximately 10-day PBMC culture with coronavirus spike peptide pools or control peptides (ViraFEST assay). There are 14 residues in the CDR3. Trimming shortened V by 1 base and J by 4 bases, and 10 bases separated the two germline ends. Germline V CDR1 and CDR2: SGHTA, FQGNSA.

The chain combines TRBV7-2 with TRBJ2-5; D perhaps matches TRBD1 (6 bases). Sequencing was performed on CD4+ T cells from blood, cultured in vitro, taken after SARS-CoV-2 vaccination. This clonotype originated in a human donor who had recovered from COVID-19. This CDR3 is CASSLVGGRETQYF. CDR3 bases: TGTGCCAGCAGCTTAGTTGGGGGCCGAGAGACCCAGTACTTC.